A selection of T cell receptor beta chains follows, all from one sample in a study of shared clonotypes between healthy human individuals. Libraries were prepared by immunoSEQ multiplex PCR; TCRdb keeps only in-frame clonotypes and omits some of them. The data contain more than 2 million clones, about 93% of them singletons. Specimen: naive CD8+ T cells from PBMCs. These receptors all come from a young man in good health. Some clones in this sample may be carry-over from other donors' samples. The CDR3 runs from the conserved cysteine through the conserved F or W. The size of a clone is reported for some rows only, either as once, few or many, or as a class for expanded clones.

clone_size v_call cdr3_aa
NA TRBV6-5 CASSYTRGRSGGEQYF
NA TRBV5-6 CASSIRLVVGEQYF
NA TRBV6-1 CASSVDPWDATTNEKLFF
NA TRBV5-1 CASSQRTGNYGYTF
NA TRBV7-6 CASSLGLVGHEQFF
NA TRBV27 CASSPRATGEKLFF
NA TRBV7-9 CASTRGPASYEQYF
NA TRBV2 CARARTGSEKLFF
NA TRBV28 CASSFFRGDEQFF
NA TRBV6-1 CASNGGLAVSYEQYF
NA TRBV4-1 CASSRGQGYTF
NA TRBV7-9 CASSLVAPYEQYF
NA TRBV9 CASSPGGTDYEQYF
once TRBV10-1 CASSEGGTGELFF
NA TRBV2 CATLTGVETQYF
once TRBV5-6 CASSLITAGELFF
once TRBV18 CASSPQPGVGNQPQHF
NA TRBV6-5 CASSYSWTVGNTIYF
NA TRBV10-3 CAISEGSGGGTDTQYF
NA TRBV27 CASSSGRKETQYF
NA TRBV29-1 CSVEGYIGGPGQTYNEQFF
NA TRBV6-5 CASSRRGGYNEQFF
NA TRBV29-1 CSVEGTLNTEAFF
once TRBV29-1 CSVKVGHYEQYF
NA TRBV7-9 CASSPPQGEKLFF
NA TRBV27 CASSSRGFGYGYTF
NA TRBV7-9 CASSFSTDTQYF
NA TRBV28 CASSLSSGNEQFF
NA TRBV15 CATSRDHSGRYEQYF
NA TRBV7-2 CASSLLGVGQPQYF
few TRBV28 CASGRGTEAFF
many TRBV7-9 CASSFQTGSGNTIYF
few TRBV5-6 CASALLDTEAFF
NA TRBV5-5 CASSLEGAEAFF
NA TRBV19 CASCSGIDNEQFF
NA TRBV28 CATTGGLAKNIQYF
NA TRBV6-1 CASGAGPVNTEAFF
NA TRBV7-2 CASSLGGGYEQYF
once TRBV6-5 CASSYKDSYNEQFF
NA TRBV7-6 CASSLEGGGANVLTF
NA TRBV5-1 CASSTGGASGSVYNEQFF
NA TRBV7-8 CASSLAGNYEQYF
NA TRBV19 CASSIFLIAEEQYF
NA TRBV11-2 CASSLAPDSGNYGYTF
NA TRBV4-1 CASSPRVGTGAGSVTDTQYF